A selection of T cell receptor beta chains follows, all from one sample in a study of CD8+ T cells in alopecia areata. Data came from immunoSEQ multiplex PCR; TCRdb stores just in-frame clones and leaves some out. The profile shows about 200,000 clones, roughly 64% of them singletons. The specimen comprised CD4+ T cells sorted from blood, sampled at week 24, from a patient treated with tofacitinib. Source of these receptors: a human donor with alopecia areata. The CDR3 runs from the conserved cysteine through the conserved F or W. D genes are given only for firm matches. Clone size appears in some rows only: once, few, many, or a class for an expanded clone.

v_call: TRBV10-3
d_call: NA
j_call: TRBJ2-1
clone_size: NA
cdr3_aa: CAISAANAGNSGNDNEQFF
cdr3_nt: TGTGCCATCAGTGCGGCTAATGCTGGGAACTCGGGTAATGACAATGAGCAGTTCTTC

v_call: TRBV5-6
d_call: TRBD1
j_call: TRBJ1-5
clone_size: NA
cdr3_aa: CASSLGTGDRHF
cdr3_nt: TGTGCCAGCAGCTTAGGGACAGGGGACCGTCATTTT

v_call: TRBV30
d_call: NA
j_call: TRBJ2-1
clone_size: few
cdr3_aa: CAWSVPRYSYNEQFF
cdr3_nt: TGTGCCTGGAGTGTTCCGCGGTATTCCTACAATGAGCAGTTCTTC

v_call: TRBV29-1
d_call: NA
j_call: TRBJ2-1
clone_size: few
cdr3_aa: CSVGNGGKPYNEQFF
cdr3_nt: TGCAGCGTGGGTAACGGGGGTAAGCCCTACAATGAGCAGTTCTTC

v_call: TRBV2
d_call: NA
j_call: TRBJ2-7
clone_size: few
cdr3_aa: CASEPDGYEQYF
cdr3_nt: TGTGCCAGCGAGCCGGACGGGTACGAGCAGTACTTC

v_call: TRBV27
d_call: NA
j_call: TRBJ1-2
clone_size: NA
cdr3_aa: CASGGLNYGYTF
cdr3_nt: TGTGCCAGCGGGGGTTTGAACTATGGCTACACCTTC

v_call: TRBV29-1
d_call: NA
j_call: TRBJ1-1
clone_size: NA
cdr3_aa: CSGAVNTEAFF
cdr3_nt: TGCAGCGGGGCCGTGAACACTGAAGCTTTCTTT

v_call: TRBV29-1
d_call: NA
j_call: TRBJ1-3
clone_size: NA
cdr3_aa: CSVNTGRSGNTIYF
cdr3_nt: TGCAGCGTCAATACAGGGCGCTCTGGAAACACCATATATTTT

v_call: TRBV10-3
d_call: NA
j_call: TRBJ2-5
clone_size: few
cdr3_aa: CAISGGDQETQYF
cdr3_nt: TGTGCCATCAGTGGGGGCGACCAAGAGACCCAGTACTTC

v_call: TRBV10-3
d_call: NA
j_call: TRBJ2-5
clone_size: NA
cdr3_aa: CAISESLATQETQYF
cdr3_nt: TGTGCCATCAGTGAGTCGTTGGCAACCCAAGAGACCCAGTACTTC

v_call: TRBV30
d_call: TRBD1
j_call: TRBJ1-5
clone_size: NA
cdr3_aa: CAWNRGGNQPQHF
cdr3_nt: TGTGCCTGGAACAGGGGAGGCAATCAGCCCCAGCATTTT

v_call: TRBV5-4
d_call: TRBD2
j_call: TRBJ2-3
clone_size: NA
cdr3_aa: CASSPRSGSRPDTQYF
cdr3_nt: TGTGCCAGCAGCCCGAGAAGCGGGAGTCGTCCAGATACGCAGTATTTT

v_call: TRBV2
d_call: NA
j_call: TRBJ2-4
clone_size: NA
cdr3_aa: CASSGLAKNIQYF
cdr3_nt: TGTGCCAGCAGTGGTCTAGCCAAAAACATTCAGTACTTC

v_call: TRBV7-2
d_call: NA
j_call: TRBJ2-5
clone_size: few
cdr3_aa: CASSLVRDGPRETQYF
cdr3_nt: TGTGCCAGCAGCTTAGTAAGGGACGGCCCTCGAGAGACCCAGTACTTC

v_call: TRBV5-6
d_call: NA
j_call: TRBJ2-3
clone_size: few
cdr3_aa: CASRGPLVGRPTDTQYF
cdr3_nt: TGTGCCAGCAGAGGTCCCCTGGTGGGGAGACCCACAGATACGCAGTATTTT

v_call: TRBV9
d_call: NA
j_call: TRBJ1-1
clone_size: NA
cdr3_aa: CASSIAARAETEAFF
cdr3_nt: TGTGCCAGCAGTATTGCCGCCAGGGCCGAGACTGAAGCTTTCTTT

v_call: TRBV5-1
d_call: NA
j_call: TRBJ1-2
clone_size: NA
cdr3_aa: CASSSQGGSGYTF
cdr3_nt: TGCGCCAGCAGCTCGCAGGGAGGGTCTGGCTACACCTTC

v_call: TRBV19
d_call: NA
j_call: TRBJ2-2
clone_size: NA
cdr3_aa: CASSRGNTGELFF
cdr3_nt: TGTGCCAGTAGCCGCGGGAACACCGGGGAGCTGTTTTTT

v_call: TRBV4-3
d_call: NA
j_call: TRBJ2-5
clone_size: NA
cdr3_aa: CASSQGAAGSQETQYF
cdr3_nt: TGCGCCAGCAGCCAAGGCGCTGCGGGGTCCCAAGAGACCCAGTACTTC

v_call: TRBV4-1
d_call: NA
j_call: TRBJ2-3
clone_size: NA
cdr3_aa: CASSRSHGGAASTDTQYF
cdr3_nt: TGCGCCAGCAGCCGTTCCCATGGGGGCGCCGCTAGCACAGATACGCAGTATTTT

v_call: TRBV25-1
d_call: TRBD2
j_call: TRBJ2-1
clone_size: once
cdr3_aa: CASSEASGGDYNEQFF
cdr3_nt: TGTGCCAGCAGTGAGGCTAGCGGGGGAGATTACAATGAGCAGTTCTTC

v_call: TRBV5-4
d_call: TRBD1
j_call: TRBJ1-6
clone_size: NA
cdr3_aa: CASSFGDRGGNSPLHF
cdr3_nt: TGTGCCAGCAGCTTCGGGGACAGGGGAGGGAATTCACCCCTCCACTTT

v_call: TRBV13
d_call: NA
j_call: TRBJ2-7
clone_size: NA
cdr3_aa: CASSLLHYRAGDSSYEQYF
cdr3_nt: TGTGCCAGCAGCTTGCTGCACTATAGGGCCGGAGATTCCTCCTACGAGCAGTACTTC

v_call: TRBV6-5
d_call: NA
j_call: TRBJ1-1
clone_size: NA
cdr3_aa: CASSFDLGYNTEAFF
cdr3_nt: TGTGCCAGCAGTTTTGACTTAGGCTATAACACTGAAGCTTTCTTT

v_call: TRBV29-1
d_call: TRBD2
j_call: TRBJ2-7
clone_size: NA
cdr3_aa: CSARTPERGASYEQYF
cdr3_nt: TGCAGCGCAAGAACCCCCGAGCGGGGGGCCTCCTACGAGCAGTACTTC

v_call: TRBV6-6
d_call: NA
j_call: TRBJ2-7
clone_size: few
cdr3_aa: CASSYSTQSYEQYF
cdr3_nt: TGTGCCAGCAGTTACTCGACACAATCCTACGAGCAGTACTTC

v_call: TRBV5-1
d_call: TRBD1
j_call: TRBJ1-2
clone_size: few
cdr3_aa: CASSSLWDRDGYTF
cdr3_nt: TGCGCCAGCAGCTCCCTTTGGGACAGGGATGGCTACACCTTC

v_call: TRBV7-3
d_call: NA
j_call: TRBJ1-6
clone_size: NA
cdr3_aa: CASSLSGDSPLHF
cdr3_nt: TGTGCCAGCAGCTTATCCGGGGATTCACCCCTCCACTTT

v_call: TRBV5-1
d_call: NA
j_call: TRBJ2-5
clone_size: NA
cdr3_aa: CASSAGTQETQYF
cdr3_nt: TGCGCCAGCAGCGCCGGGACCCAAGAGACCCAGTACTTC

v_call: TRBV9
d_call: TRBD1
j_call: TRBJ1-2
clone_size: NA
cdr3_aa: CASSVEQGVGYTF
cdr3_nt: TGTGCCAGCAGCGTAGAACAGGGGGTTGGCTACACCTTC

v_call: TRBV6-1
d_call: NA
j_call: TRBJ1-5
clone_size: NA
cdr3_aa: CASSEAGGISNQPQHF
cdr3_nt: TGTGCCAGCAGTGAAGCCGGCGGAATTAGCAATCAGCCCCAGCATTTT

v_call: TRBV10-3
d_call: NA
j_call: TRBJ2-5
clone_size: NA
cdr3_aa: CAISPTNGQETQYF
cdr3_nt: TGTGCCATCAGTCCAACGAACGGCCAAGAGACCCAGTACTTC

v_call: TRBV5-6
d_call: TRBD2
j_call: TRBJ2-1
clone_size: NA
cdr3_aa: CASSPIGLGAGNEQFF
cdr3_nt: TGTGCCAGCAGCCCAATTGGACTAGGGGCCGGCAATGAGCAGTTCTTC

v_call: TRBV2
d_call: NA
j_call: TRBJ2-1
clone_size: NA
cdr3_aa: CASSVDLSNNEQFF
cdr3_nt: TGTGCCAGCAGTGTGGACCTAAGTAACAATGAGCAGTTCTTC

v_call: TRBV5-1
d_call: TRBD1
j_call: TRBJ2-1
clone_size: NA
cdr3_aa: CASSLSTGSNEQFF
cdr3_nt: TGCGCCAGCAGCTTGTCGACAGGGAGCAATGAGCAGTTCTTC

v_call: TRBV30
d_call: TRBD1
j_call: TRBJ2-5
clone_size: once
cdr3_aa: CAWQQGKETQYF
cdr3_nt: TGTGCCTGGCAACAGGGGAAAGAGACCCAGTACTTC

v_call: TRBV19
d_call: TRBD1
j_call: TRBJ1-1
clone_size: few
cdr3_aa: CASSHRGQRSFF
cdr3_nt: TGTGCCAGTTCTCACAGGGGGCAGAGGTCTTTCTTT

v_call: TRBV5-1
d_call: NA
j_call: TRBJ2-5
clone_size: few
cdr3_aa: CASSVGGRETQYF
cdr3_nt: TGCGCCAGCAGCGTTGGAGGGCGAGAGACCCAGTACTTC

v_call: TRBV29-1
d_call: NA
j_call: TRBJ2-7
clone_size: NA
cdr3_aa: CSVRRRTSYEQYF
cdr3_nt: TGCAGCGTCCGAAGGCGGACCTCCTACGAGCAGTACTTC

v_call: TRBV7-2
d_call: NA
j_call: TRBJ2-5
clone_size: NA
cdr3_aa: CASSEQGETQYF
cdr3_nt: TGTGCCAGCAGCGAACAGGGAGAGACCCAGTACTTC

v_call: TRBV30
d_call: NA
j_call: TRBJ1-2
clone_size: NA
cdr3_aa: CAWIREGLWSYGYTF
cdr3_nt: TGTGCCTGGATCAGGGAAGGATTGTGGAGCTATGGCTACACCTTC

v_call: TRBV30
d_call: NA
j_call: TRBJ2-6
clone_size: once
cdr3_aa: CAWDKNSGANVLTF
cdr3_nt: TGTGCCTGGGACAAAAACTCTGGGGCCAACGTCCTGACTTTC

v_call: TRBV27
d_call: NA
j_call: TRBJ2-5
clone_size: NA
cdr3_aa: CASSLSRGETQYF
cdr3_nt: TGTGCCAGCAGTTTATCCAGGGGCGAGACCCAGTACTTC

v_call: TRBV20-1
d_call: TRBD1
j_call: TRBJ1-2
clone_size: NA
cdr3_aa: CSAGQGEVYTF
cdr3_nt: TGCAGTGCTGGACAGGGGGAGGTCTACACCTTC

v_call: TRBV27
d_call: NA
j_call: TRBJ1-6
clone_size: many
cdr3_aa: CASSLFTNRSPLHF
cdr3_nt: TGTGCCAGCAGTTTATTCACAAATCGTTCACCCCTCCACTTT

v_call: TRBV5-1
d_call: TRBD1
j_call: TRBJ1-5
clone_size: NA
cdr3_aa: CASSSGQGLSFSNQPQHF
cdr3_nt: TGCGCCAGCAGCTCCGGACAGGGTCTGTCCTTTAGCAATCAGCCCCAGCATTTT

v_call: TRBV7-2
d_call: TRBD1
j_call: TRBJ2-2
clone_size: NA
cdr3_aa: CASSSGTGSRRELFF
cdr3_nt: TGTGCCAGCAGCTCGGGGACAGGGTCGAGGAGGGAGCTGTTTTTT

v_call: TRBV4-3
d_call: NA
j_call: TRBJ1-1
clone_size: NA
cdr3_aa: CASSQDGTAGTEAFF
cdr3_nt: TGCGCCAGCAGCCAAGATGGCACGGCGGGCACTGAAGCTTTCTTT

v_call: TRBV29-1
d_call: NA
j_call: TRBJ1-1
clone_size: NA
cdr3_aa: CSVVGEALGTEAFF
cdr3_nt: TGCAGCGTTGTGGGAGAGGCTCTGGGCACTGAAGCTTTCTTT

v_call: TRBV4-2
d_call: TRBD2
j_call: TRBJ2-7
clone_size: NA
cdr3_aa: CASRPSGGSSYEQYF
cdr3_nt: TGTGCCAGCAGGCCTAGCGGGGGAAGCTCCTACGAGCAGTACTTC

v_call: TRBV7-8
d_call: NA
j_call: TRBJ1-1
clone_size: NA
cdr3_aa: CASSFGKNTEAFF
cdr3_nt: TGTGCCAGCAGCTTCGGAAAAAACACTGAAGCTTTCTTT

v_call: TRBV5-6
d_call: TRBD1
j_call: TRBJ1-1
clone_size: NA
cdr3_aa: CASSFGTGSNTEAFF
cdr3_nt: TGTGCCAGCAGCTTCGGGACAGGCTCGAACACTGAAGCTTTCTTT

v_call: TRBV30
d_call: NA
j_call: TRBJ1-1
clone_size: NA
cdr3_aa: CAWSVPSEAFF
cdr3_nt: TGTGCCTGGAGTGTGCCGAGTGAAGCTTTCTTT

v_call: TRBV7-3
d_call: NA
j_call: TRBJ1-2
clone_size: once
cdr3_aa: CASAIGGNYGYTF
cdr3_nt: TGTGCCAGTGCCATTGGTGGAAACTATGGCTACACCTTC

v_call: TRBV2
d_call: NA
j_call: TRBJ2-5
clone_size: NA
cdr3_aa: CASSIQQGQETQYF
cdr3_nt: TGTGCCAGCAGCATACAACAGGGACAAGAGACCCAGTACTTC

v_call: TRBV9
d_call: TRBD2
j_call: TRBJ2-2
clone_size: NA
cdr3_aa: CASSNSGRGNTGELFF
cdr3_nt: TGTGCCAGCAGCAATAGCGGGAGGGGCAACACCGGGGAGCTGTTTTTT

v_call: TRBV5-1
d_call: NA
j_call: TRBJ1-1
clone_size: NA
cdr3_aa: CASSTRGGDTEAFF
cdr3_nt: TGCGCCAGCAGCACCAGGGGTGGGGACACTGAAGCTTTCTTT

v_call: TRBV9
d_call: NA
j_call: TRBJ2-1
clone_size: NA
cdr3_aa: CASSVGSGSYNEQFF
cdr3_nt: TGTGCCAGCAGCGTGGGAAGCGGCTCCTACAATGAGCAGTTCTTC

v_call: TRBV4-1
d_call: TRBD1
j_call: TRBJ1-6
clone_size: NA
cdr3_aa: CASSPYTGTENSPLHF
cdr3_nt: TGCGCCAGCAGCCCATACACCGGGACAGAAAATTCACCCCTCCACTTT

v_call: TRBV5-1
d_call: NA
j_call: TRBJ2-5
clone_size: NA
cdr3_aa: CASSFQGETQYF
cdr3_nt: TGCGCCAGCAGCTTCCAGGGGGAGACCCAGTACTTC